Below are 12 T cell receptor beta chains sequenced from a single sample in a study of cytomegalovirus exposure and HLA in healthy donors. PCR primers comprised 60 Vbeta and 13 Jbeta primers. Only in-frame clones appear in the TCRdb table, and some are missing; sequencing was by immunoSEQ multiplex PCR. The sample has some 170,000 clones; approximately 79% are singletons. The sample taken for sequencing was PBMCs. Receptors originate from a man aged 40-49 years in good health and CMV-seronegative.

The J gene is TRBJ1-1, the V gene TRBV7-9; D may be TRBD1 (5 bases). Trimming took off 5 bases at V and 7 bases at J, with 17 bases between the two ends. Germline loops: CDR1 SEHNR, CDR2 FQNEAQ (reference sequence). This CDR3 spans 14 amino acids. For the CDR3, the DNA is TGTGCCAGCAGCCCTGTAGGCCAGGGCCTTGAAGCTTTCTTT. Its protein is CASSPVGQGLEAFF.

The chain recombines TRBV19 with TRBJ2-7, with D maybe TRBD1 (5 bases). Trimming left V 6 bases short and J 2 bases short, with 23 bases between. This CDR3 region has 17 residues. Germline-derived CDR1 and CDR2 are LNHDA and SQIVND (reference sequence). CDR3 sequence reads: CASSRSGSLWEPYEQYF. The CDR3 DNA follows: TGTGCCAGTAGCCGGTCAGGGTCGCTATGGGAACCCTACGAGCAGTACTTC.

J is TRBJ2-1 and V is TRBV27; TRBD2 agrees at 9 bases. The CDR3 runs 13 residues. J lost 8 bases, V lost 8 bases, and 7 bases had no gene match. The germline CDR1 and CDR2 sequences are MNHEY and SMNVEV (reference sequence). CDR3: CASGLALFDEQFF. The CDR3 coding sequence is TGTGCCAGCGGACTAGCGCTTTTCGATGAGCAGTTCTTC.

This chain links TRBV7-9 with TRBJ1-2; perhaps TRBD1 as D (6 bases). The CDR3 loop spans 14 amino acids. CDR1 and CDR2 from the germline V gene are SEHNR and FQNEAQ (reference sequence). The germline V and J ends were trimmed by 8 bases and 1 base, with 14 bases remaining between them. In DNA, the CDR3 is TGTGCCAGCGGACACAGGGCCATTAACTATGGCTACACCTTC. Protein product: CASGHRAINYGYTF.

V and J are TRBV4-1 and TRBJ2-3; D remains ambiguous. Germline V gives CDR1 MGHRA, CDR2 YSYEKL. V gave up 0 bases and J gave up 0 bases, with 10 bases separating them. The CDR3 extends over 16 amino acids. CDR3 nucleotides: TGCGCCAGCAGCCAAGATAGAGGTTCTAGCACAGATACGCAGTATTTT. This encodes CASSQDRGSSTDTQYF.

J is TRBJ2-7 and V is TRBV7-8; D remains unclear. Trimming pared 1 base from V and 4 bases from J, leaving 8 bases between. The germline V gene has CDR1 SGHVS and CDR2 FQNEAQ. The CDR3 length is 13 residues. The chain's CDR3 is CASSLEQKYEQYF. The DNA for the CDR3 is TGTGCCAGCAGCTTAGAACAGAAATACGAGCAGTACTTC. The variable domain in full, completed from reference TRBV7-8 and TRBJ2-7, reads GAGVSQSPRYKVAKRGQDVALRCDPISGHVSLFWYQQALGQGPEFLTYFQNEAQLDKSGLPSDRFFAERPEGSVSTLKIQRTQQEDSAVYLCASSLEQKYEQYFGPGTRLTVT.

The chain is built from TRBV5-1 and TRBJ2-5; 8 nucleotides align to TRBD2. The CDR3 runs to 13 residues. The junction had 6 bases not matched to a gene; V was cut back by 6 bases and J by 5 bases. Germline V gene data show CDR1 as SGHRS and CDR2 as YFSETQ. CDR3 coding DNA: TGCGCCAGCACCCGGGGGGGCCCGGAGACCCAGTACTTC. Protein sequence: CASTRGGPETQYF.

The genes are TRBV7-9 and TRBJ2-7; 7 bases agree with TRBD2. Germline values: CDR1 SEHNR, CDR2 FQNEAQ (reference sequence). This CDR3 is 16 amino acids long. V lost 0 bases and J lost 0; bases outside the gene matches: 5. CDR3 nucleotides: TGTGCCAGCAGCTTAGCGGGGGGGGGTAGCTCCTACGAGCAGTACTTC. This sequence encodes CASSLAGGGSSYEQYF. Supplemented by reference TRBV7-9 and TRBJ2-7, the full variable domain reads DTGVSQNPRHKITKRGQNVTFRCDPISEHNRLYWYRQTLGQGPEFLTYFQNEAQLEKSRLLSDRFSAERPKGSFSTLEIQRTEQGDSAMYLCASSLAGGGSSYEQYFGPGTRLTVT.

The chain carries TRBV18 and TRBJ1-1; no firm D call. Germline V CDR1 and CDR2: KGHSH, LQKENI. Trimming shortened V by 2 bases and J by 1 base, and 5 bases separated the two germline ends. The CDR3 spans 13 residues. CDR3 sequence reads: CASSPGRNTEAFF. The CDR3 nucleotides are TGTGCCAGCTCACCAGGGCGGAACACTGAAGCTTTCTTT.

The chain is built from TRBV10-3 and TRBJ1-5, with 8 positions matching TRBD1. Germline V gene lookup returns CDR1 ENHRY and CDR2 SYGVKD. V shed 0 bases and J 2 bases; nucleotides not matched to a gene: 6. This CDR3 is 17 amino acids long. CDR3 DNA: TGTGCCATCAGTGAGTCGTCGCAGGGGGCAGGCAATCAGCCCCAGCATTTT. Its protein is CAISESSQGAGNQPQHF.

This clone has a handful of counts. The chain carries TRBV7-8 and TRBJ1-6, with 10 bases identical to TRBD1. CDR3 length: 14 amino acids. V shed 5 bases and J 10 bases; nucleotides not matched to a gene: 5. The germline V gene has CDR1 SGHVS and CDR2 FQNEAQ. CDR3 loop: CASSGRDRGSPLHF. DNA of the CDR3: TGTGCCAGCAGCGGCCGGGACAGGGGATCACCCCTCCACTTT.

This chain joins TRBV2 and TRBJ2-2, with TRBD1 matching 9 bases. V shed 4 bases and J 0 bases; nucleotides not matched to a gene: 0. The CDR3 is made up of 15 amino acids. Germline CDR1 and CDR2: SNHLY and FYNNEI. The CDR3 region has the DNA TGTGCCAGCAGTGGGACAGGGGCGAACACCGGGGAGCTGTTTTTT. Translated: CASSGTGANTGELFF.